This T cell receptor (beta chain) was sequenced in a study of T cell responses to AZD1222 COVID-19 vaccine. For this clone: What it recognizes is unknown.

General study results and limits: Researchers report vaccine-associated CD4 TCRs spanning spike, with dominance at 160-218 and 743-854. In a largely white British group with more females than males, clonal diversity was possibly underestimated.

Generated by immunoSEQ multiplex PCR, the TCRdb table keeps only in-frame clones and is missing some. The table shows more than 150,000 clones, with 90% occurring only once. This CDR3 is built from 14 residues. V shed 4 bases and J shed 7 bases, with 19 bases lying between them. The V gene's germline CDR1 is SQVTM and CDR2 ANQGSEA. This TCR came from an adult in good health. V usage is TRBV29-1 and J usage is TRBJ2-5; D is uncertain. The sample in question was peripheral blood, obtained on day 0 of AZD1222 vaccination. Here the CDR3 reads CSVAGPPPGATQYF. Here the CDR3 DNA reads TGCAGCGTTGCAGGACCCCCCCCCGGTGCGACCCAGTACTTC.